A selection of T cell receptor beta chains follows, all from one sample in a study of cytomegalovirus exposure and HLA in healthy donors. The table came from immunoSEQ multiplex PCR; TCRdb's copy has only in-frame clones and leaves some out. The sample includes about 200,000 clones, around 77% of them seen just once. Sample: PBMCs. These receptors originate from a man younger than 40 in good health and CMV-seronegative. The CDR3 runs from the conserved cysteine through the conserved F or W. The order of the fields is CDR3 DNA, CDR3 protein, J gene, clone size, V gene, D gene. A D gene is named only where the DNA matches it firmly. A clone size is listed for some rows: how often the clone was seen (once, few, many), or a class if it is expanded.

DNA: TGCAGCGGCGGTAGAGGGGGGGATGAGCAGTTCTTC; CDR3: CSGGRGGDEQFF; J: TRBJ2-1; size: -; V: TRBV29-1; D: -
DNA: TGTGCCAGCAGCACATTGACAGGGGCCGGGGAAAAACTGTTTTTT; CDR3: CASSTLTGAGEKLFF; J: TRBJ1-4; size: -; V: TRBV7-9; D: TRBD1
DNA: TGCGCCAGCAGCTCCTCCGGGACAGGGGGCGGCGGGGAGCTGTTTTTT; CDR3: CASSSSGTGGGGELFF; J: TRBJ2-2; size: -; V: TRBV5-1; D: TRBD1
DNA: TGCGCCAGCAGTGAGTCGAATCCGACAACTCAAGTCGCTGCTGGAAACACCATATATTTT; CDR3: CASSESNPTTQVAAGNTIYF; J: TRBJ1-3; size: few; V: TRBV10-2; D: -
DNA: TGCGCCAGCAGCCCCCCGACTAGCGGGAGACGCGGGGAGCTGTTTTTT; CDR3: CASSPPTSGRRGELFF; J: TRBJ2-2; size: -; V: TRBV5-1; D: TRBD2
DNA: TGTGCCAGCAGCGCGACTAGCGTTGGGGGCAATGAGCAGTTCTTC; CDR3: CASSATSVGGNEQFF; J: TRBJ2-1; size: -; V: TRBV9; D: TRBD2
DNA: TGCAGCATTGCTAGGTTAGGGGGGGCAGAGACCCAGTACTTC; CDR3: CSIARLGGAETQYF; J: TRBJ2-5; size: -; V: TRBV29-1; D: -
DNA: TGTGCCAGCTCACCAGGAGCTAGCTCCTACAATGAGCAGTTCTTC; CDR3: CASSPGASSYNEQFF; J: TRBJ2-1; size: -; V: TRBV18; D: -
DNA: TGTGCCAGCAGCAGAAGGGGACAGTCCTCCTACGAGCAGTACTTC; CDR3: CASSRRGQSSYEQYF; J: TRBJ2-7; size: -; V: TRBV7-9; D: TRBD1
DNA: TGTGCCAGTGGGGGACAGCCGAGCTCCTACGAGCAGTACTTC; CDR3: CASGGQPSSYEQYF; J: TRBJ2-7; size: few; V: TRBV19; D: TRBD1
DNA: TGCGCCAGCAGTGATGGACAGGCACTGGGGGAGCAGTACTTC; CDR3: CASSDGQALGEQYF; J: TRBJ2-7; size: -; V: TRBV10-2; D: TRBD1
DNA: TGTGCCAGCAGCTTCGGAGGAGCCACCTCTGAGACCCAGTACTTC; CDR3: CASSFGGATSETQYF; J: TRBJ2-5; size: -; V: TRBV27; D: -
DNA: TGCGCCAGCAGACGCGGACTAGCCGTTGGTGAGCAGTTCTTC; CDR3: CASRRGLAVGEQFF; J: TRBJ2-1; size: -; V: TRBV5-1; D: TRBD2
DNA: TGTGCCAGCAGTGAAGTTGGTGGGCTTGGCTACACCTTC; CDR3: CASSEVGGLGYTF; J: TRBJ1-2; size: -; V: TRBV2; D: -